One and the same sample provided the 15 T cell receptor beta chains below, sequenced in a study of control samples from healthy donors and cancer patients. Profiling relied on immunoSEQ multiplex PCR, and the TCRdb table lists in-frame clones only, not all of them. The table lists about 69,000 clones, around 92% of them singletons. Input material: PBMCs. The receptors were sampled from a man in his 60s with lung cancer.

This chain uses TRBV5-1 with TRBJ1-1, with D unclear. Trimming took off 2 bases at V and 0 bases at J, with 14 bases between the two ends. This CDR3 is 16 amino acids long. Germline CDR1 reads SGHRS; CDR2 reads YFSETQ. DNA of the CDR3: TGCGCCAGCAGCTTTTCTGCCAGCGCGCTGAACACTGAAGCTTTCTTT. This gives the protein CASSFSASALNTEAFF.

CDR3 coding DNA: TGCGCCAGCAGCTTAGGTGGGGTCCAAGAGACCCAGTACTTC. Protein: CASSLGGVQETQYF. V gene TRBV5-1 combines with J gene TRBJ2-5; D uncertain. V shed 2 bases and J shed 1 base, with 9 bases lying between them. CDR3 length equals 14 residues. The V gene's germline CDR1 is SGHRS and CDR2 YFSETQ. Looking up the rest from reference TRBV5-1 and TRBJ2-5 gives the full variable domain: KAGVTQTPRYLIKTRGQQVTLSCSPISGHRSVSWYQQTPGQGLQFLFEYFSETQRNKGNFPGRFSGRQFSNSRSEMNVSTLELGDSALYLCASSLGGVQETQYFGPGTRLLVL.

The chain employs TRBV18 and TRBJ1-4, with TRBD1 matching 8 bases. The V gene end was trimmed by 4 bases and the J gene end by 2 bases; junction bases not matched to a gene: 9. From germline, CDR1 is KGHSH and CDR2 LQKENI. The length of the CDR3 is 17 residues. The CDR3 loop reads CASSLGTGGLTNEKLFF. The CDR3, as DNA: TGTGCCAGCTCACTCGGGACAGGAGGACTTACTAATGAAAAACTGTTTTTT.

The V and J genes are TRBV4-2 and TRBJ2-1; D is ambiguous. The CDR3 is 15 amino acids. V was shortened by 4 bases and J by 9 bases, with 19 bases between the two germline ends. Germline CDR1 is LGHNA and CDR2 is YNFKEQ. The DNA for the CDR3 is TGTGCCAGCAGCCCTAGGATCCTCGGTTCGGGTGAGCAGTTCTTC. Amino acids: CASSPRILGSGEQFF.

This clone was counted a single time. Here the CDR3 DNA reads TGTGCCAGCAGCCAAGAGTGGAGACAGGGAAACACCATATATTTT. Translation: CASSQEWRQGNTIYF. The chain is built from TRBV3-1 (or the pseudogene TRBV3-2) and TRBJ1-3; tentatively, D is TRBD1 (5 bases). CDR3 length: 15 amino acids. V was trimmed by 0 bases and J by 4 bases, leaving 10 bases between them. CDR1 LGHDT and CDR2 YNNKEL come from the germline V gene (reference sequence).

The chain uses TRBV7-3 and TRBJ1-1, with 10 nucleotides matching TRBD1. V lost 5 bases to trimming and J lost 4 bases; unmatched junction nucleotides: 4. The CDR3 is made up of 14 amino acids. CDR1 and CDR2 from the germline V gene are SGHTA and FQGTGA. This CDR3 reads CASSLGQGSTEAFF. The CDR3 DNA reads as TGTGCCAGCAGCCTGGGACAGGGGAGCACTGAAGCTTTCTTT. Full variable domain (missing parts from reference TRBV7-3 and TRBJ1-1): GAGVSQTPSNKVTEKGKYVELRCDPISGHTALYWYRQSLGQGPEFLIYFQGTGAADDSGLPNDRFFAVRPEGSVSTLKIQRTERGDSAVYLCASSLGQGSTEAFFGQGTRLTVV.

The gene calls are TRBV6-4 and TRBJ1-2; 9 bases line up with TRBD1. V lost 5 bases and J lost 4; bases outside the gene matches: 8. Germline V gene data show CDR1 as MRHNA and CDR2 as SNTAGT. The CDR3 covers 15 residues. DNA for the CDR3: TGTGCCAGCAGTCCCGGGACAGGGTTTAGCTATGGCTACACCTTC. This sequence encodes CASSPGTGFSYGYTF.

The chain combines TRBV29-1 with TRBJ2-5; TRBD1 might be the D (5 bases). Trimming stripped 7 bases from V and 5 bases from J, with 14 bases between. CDR1 and CDR2 from the germline V gene are SQVTM and ANQGSEA. The CDR3 consists of 12 residues. DNA of the CDR3: TGCAGCGCTCGATCGGCAGGGGAGACCCAGTACTTC. This encodes CSARSAGETQYF.

A remark on this clone: Other DNA sequences in the same sample also yield this CDR3. This chain uses TRBV9 with TRBJ2-3, with D possibly being TRBD1 (6 bases). The CDR3 contains 20 residues. Trimming left V 0 bases short and J 0 bases short, with 23 bases between. Germline-derived CDR1 and CDR2 are SGDLS and YYNGEE. CDR3 loop: CASSVVSPLWGQGSTDTQYF. CDR3 in DNA: TGTGCCAGCAGCGTAGTTTCCCCCTTATGGGGGCAGGGAAGCACAGATACGCAGTATTTT. Drawing the rest from reference TRBV9 and TRBJ2-3, the complete variable domain is DSGVTQTPKHLITATGQRVTLRCSPRSGDLSVYWYQQSLDQGLQFLIQYYNGEERAKGNILERFSAQQFPDLHSELNLSSLELGDSALYFCASSVVSPLWGQGSTDTQYFGPGTRLTVL.

The V and J genes are TRBV24-1 and TRBJ2-3; 8 bases match TRBD2. The germline V gene encodes CDR1 KGHDR and CDR2 SFDVKD. The CDR3 runs 16 residues. J was trimmed by 2 bases and V by 3 bases; bases with no gene match: 6. CDR3 sequence (DNA): TGTGCCACCAGTGATCCGCGGGGGGCAGACACAGATACGCAGTATTTT. Protein product: CATSDPRGADTDTQYF.

V gene TRBV7-2 combines with J gene TRBJ1-2, with 7 positions matching TRBD1. Germline trimming cut 5 bases from V and 12 bases from J; bases unmatched to any gene: 9. Germline CDR1 is SGHTA and CDR2 is FQGNSA. CDR3 length: 12 residues. The CDR3 protein is CASSLDRRVNTF. DNA of the CDR3: TGTGCCAGCAGCCTGGACAGGCGGGTTAACACCTTC.

This chain links TRBV10-1 with TRBJ1-1; D call uncertain. V lost 6 bases to trimming and J lost 0 bases, with 8 bases between them. The CDR3 spans 13 residues. Germline V CDR1 and CDR2: WNHNN, SYGVQD (reference sequence). CDR3 amino acids: CASRSYLNTEAFF. The CDR3 DNA follows: TGCGCCAGCAGATCCTACTTGAACACTGAAGCTTTCTTT.

The rearrangement links TRBV7-8 to TRBJ2-7; unclear D gene. This CDR3 contains 13 residues. Germline lookup yields CDR1 SGHVS and CDR2 FQNEAQ. V dropped 2 bases and J dropped 0 bases, with 5 bases sitting between them. CDR3 region: CASSLSSSYEQYV. CDR3 coding DNA: TGTGCCAGCAGCTTAAGTAGCTCCTACGAGCAGTACGTC.

The V and J genes are TRBV5-1 and TRBJ2-5; TRBD1 is a possible D gene (6 bases). The CDR3 loop spans 13 amino acids. Per germline, CDR1 SGHRS and CDR2 YFSETQ. V gave up 5 bases and J gave up 2 bases, with 10 bases separating them. The CDR3 DNA sequence: TGCGCCAGCAGACGAGGACAGCAAGAGACCCAGTACTTC. Translating gives CASRRGQQETQYF.

J is TRBJ2-3 and V is TRBV10-1; possible D gene TRBD1, 6 bases. Germline CDR1 and CDR2: WNHNN and SYGVQD (reference sequence). V was shortened by 6 bases and J by 4 bases, with 17 bases between the two germline ends. CDR3 length: 15 amino acids. CDR3 amino acids: CASSLGQPGADTQYF. For the CDR3, the DNA is TGCGCCAGCAGCCTGGGACAACCCGGGGCAGATACGCAGTATTTT.